Included here is one TCR beta chain sequence, with context. This specimen belongs to a study of cytomegalovirus exposure and HLA in healthy donors. CDR1 is MDHEN and CDR2 is SYDVKM in the germline V gene. V was cut by 9 bases and J by 4 bases, with 16 bases left in between. The CDR3 consists of 14 residues. The PCR had 60 Vbeta and 13 Jbeta primers. The table came from immunoSEQ multiplex PCR; TCRdb's copy has only in-frame clones and leaves some out. The data hold approximately 170,000 clones, with approximately 81% observed a single time. This receptor was taken from a boy between 2 and 10 years old in good health and CMV-seronegative. The chain links TRBV28 to TRBJ1-5; tentatively, D is TRBD1 (5 bases). The sample comprised PBMCs. The CDR3 nucleotides read TGTGCCAGTCTCTTGGGGCAGCGAAATCAGCCCCAGCATTTT. Residues: CASLLGQRNQPQHF.